Below, one T cell receptor (beta chain) is given with its context. The source of the sample is a study of CD8+CD57+ T cells in acquired aplastic anemia. The overall study: Recorded DNA amounts for sorted CD4+ and CD8+ cells had an average of approximately 3 ug.

Genomic DNA templated the TCR beta VDJ and CDR3 profiling. TCRdb reprocessed the reads via MiXCR and lists one record per CDR3 protein. In the table there are 33,000 or so distinct CDR3 sequences, more than 75% of which are singletons. The CDR3 runs to 13 residues. Germline values: CDR1 MNHNS, CDR2 SASEGT. The germline V and J ends were trimmed by 5 bases and 6 bases, with 8 bases remaining between them. The chain joins TRBV6-1 to TRBJ1-6, with D hard to call. The source of this sequence is a human donor in good health, serving as a control. Material for sequencing was sorted CD4+, CD8+, or CD8+CD57+ T cells (not recorded which) from PBMCs. The CDR3, as DNA: TGTGCCAGCAGTCCACACGGTAATTCACCCCTCCACTTT. Translating gives CASSPHGNSPLHF.